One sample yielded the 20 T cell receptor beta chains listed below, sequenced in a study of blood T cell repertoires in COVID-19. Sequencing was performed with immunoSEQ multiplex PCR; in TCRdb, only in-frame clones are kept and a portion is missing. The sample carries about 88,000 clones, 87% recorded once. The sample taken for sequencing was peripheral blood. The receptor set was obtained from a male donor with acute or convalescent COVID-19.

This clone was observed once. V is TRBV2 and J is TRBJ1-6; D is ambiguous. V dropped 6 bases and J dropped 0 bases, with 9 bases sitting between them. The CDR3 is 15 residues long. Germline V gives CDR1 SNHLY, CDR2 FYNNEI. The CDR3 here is CASSLDSSYNSPLHF. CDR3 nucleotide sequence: TGTGCCAGCAGCTTAGATAGCTCCTATAATTCACCCCTCCACTTT.

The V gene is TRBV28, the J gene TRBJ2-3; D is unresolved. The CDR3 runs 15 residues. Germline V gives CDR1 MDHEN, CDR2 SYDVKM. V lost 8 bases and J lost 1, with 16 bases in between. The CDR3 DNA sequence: TGTGCCAGCGGCCTCCAGGCAACAGGCACAGATACGCAGTATTTT. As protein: CASGLQATGTDTQYF. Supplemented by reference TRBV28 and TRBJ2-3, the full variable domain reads DVKVTQSSRYLVKRTGEKVFLECVQDMDHENMFWYRQDPGLGLRLIYFSYDVKMKEKGDIPEGYSVSREKKERFSLILESASTNQTSMYLCASGLQATGTDTQYFGPGTRLTVL.

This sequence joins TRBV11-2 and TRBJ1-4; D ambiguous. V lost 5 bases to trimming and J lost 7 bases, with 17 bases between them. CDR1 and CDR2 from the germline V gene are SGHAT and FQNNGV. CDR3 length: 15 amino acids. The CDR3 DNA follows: TGTGCCAGCAGCCACCGAGGGCTGCTAGGTGAAAAACTGTTTTTT. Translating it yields CASSHRGLLGEKLFF. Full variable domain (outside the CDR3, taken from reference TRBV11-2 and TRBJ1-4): EAGVAQSPRYKIIEKRQSVAFWCNPISGHATLYWYQQILGQGPKLLIQFQNNGVVDDSQLPKDRFSAERLKGVDSTLKIQPAKLEDSAVYLCASSHRGLLGEKLFFGSGTQLSVL.

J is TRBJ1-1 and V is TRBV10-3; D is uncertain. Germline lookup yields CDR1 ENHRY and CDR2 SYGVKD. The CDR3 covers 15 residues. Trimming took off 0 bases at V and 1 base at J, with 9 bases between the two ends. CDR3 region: CAISESGLKNTEAFF. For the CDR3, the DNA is TGTGCCATCAGTGAGTCGGGCTTAAAGAACACTGAAGCTTTCTTT.

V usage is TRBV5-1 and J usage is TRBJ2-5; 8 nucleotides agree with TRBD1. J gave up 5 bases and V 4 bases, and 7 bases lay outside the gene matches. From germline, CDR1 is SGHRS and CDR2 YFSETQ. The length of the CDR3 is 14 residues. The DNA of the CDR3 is TGCGCCAGCAGCGCCCGACAGGGGTTGGAGACCCAGTACTTC. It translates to CASSARQGLETQYF.

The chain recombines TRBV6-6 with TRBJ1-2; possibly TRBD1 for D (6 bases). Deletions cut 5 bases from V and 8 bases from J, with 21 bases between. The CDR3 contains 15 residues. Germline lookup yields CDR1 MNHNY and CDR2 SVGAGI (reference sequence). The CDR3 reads CASSSIAGPGGGYTF. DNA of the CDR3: TGTGCCAGCAGTAGCATTGCCGGACCTGGGGGCGGCTACACCTTC.

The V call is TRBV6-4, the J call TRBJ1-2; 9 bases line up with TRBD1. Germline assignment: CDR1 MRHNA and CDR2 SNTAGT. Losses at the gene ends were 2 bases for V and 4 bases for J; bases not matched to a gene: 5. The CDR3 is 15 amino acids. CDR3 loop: CASSDTDRGTYGYTF. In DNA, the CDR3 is TGTGCCAGCAGTGACACGGACAGGGGTACCTATGGCTACACCTTC.

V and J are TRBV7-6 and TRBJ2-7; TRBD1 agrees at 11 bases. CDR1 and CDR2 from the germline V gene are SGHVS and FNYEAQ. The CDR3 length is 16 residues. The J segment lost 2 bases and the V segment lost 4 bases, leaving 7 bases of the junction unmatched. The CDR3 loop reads CASSSGGTGGTYEQYF. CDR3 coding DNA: TGTGCCAGCAGCTCGGGCGGGACAGGGGGGACCTACGAGCAGTACTTC.

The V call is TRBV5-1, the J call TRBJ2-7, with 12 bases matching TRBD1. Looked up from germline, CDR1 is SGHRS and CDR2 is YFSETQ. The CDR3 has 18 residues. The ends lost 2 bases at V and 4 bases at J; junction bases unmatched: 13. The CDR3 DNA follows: TGCGCCAGCAGCTTTCCCGGGACAGGGGGCGTGGGTCGTTACGAGCAGTACTTC. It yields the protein CASSFPGTGGVGRYEQYF.

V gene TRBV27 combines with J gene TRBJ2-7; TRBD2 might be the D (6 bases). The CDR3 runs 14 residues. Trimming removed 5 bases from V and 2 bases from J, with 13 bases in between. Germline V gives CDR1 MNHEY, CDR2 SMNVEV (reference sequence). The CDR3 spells CASSPPGVAYEQYF. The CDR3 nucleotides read TGTGCCAGCAGTCCCCCGGGGGTGGCCTACGAGCAGTACTTC.

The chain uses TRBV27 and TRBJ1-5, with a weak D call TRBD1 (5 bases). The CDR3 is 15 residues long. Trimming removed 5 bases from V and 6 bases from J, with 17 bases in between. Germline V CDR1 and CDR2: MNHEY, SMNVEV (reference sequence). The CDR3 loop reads CASSPGGGLAQPQHF. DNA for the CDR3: TGTGCCAGCAGTCCGGGGGGAGGCTTGGCTCAGCCCCAGCATTTT.

The CDR3 DNA follows: TGTGCCAGCAGCTTACGACTAGGCGGAGCTAACTATGGCTACACCTTC. Translation gives CASSLRLGGANYGYTF. The genes are TRBV7-9 and TRBJ1-2; no definite D call. V was cut by 2 bases and J by 0 bases, with 13 bases left in between. Germline lookup yields CDR1 SEHNR and CDR2 FQNEAQ (reference sequence). This CDR3 is 16 amino acids long. The full variable domain, rest sourced from reference TRBV7-9 and TRBJ1-2, is DTGVSQNPRHKITKRGQNVTFRCDPISEHNRLYWYRQTLGQGPEFLTYFQNEAQLEKSRLLSDRFSAERPKGSFSTLEIQRTEQGDSAMYLCASSLRLGGANYGYTFGSGTRLTVV.

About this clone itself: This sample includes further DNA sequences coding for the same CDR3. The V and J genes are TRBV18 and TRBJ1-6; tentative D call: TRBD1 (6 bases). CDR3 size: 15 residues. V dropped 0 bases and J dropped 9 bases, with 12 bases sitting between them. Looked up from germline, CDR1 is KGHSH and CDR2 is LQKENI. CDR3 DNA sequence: TGTGCCAGCTCACCACCGACAGGTGTAGGTTCACCCCTCCACTTT. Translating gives CASSPPTGVGSPLHF.

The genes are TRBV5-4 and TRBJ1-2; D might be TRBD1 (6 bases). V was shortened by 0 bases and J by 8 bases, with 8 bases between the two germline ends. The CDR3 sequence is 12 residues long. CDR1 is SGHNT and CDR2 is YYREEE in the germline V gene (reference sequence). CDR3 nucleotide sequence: TGTGCCAGCAGCTTGGACAGGGAAGGCTACACCTTC. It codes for CASSLDREGYTF.

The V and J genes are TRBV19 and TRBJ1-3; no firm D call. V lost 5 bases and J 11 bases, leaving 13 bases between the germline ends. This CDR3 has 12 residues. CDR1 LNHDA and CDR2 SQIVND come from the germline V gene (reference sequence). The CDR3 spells CASSSTRRAIYF. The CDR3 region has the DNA TGTGCCAGTAGTTCAACTCGCCGAGCCATATATTTT.

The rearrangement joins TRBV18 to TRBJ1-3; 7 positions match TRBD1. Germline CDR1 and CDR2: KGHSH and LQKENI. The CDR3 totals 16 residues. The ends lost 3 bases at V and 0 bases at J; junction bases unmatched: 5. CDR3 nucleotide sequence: TGTGCCAGCTCACCCCCCGGGACAGACTCTGGAAACACCATATATTTT. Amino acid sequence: CASSPPGTDSGNTIYF.

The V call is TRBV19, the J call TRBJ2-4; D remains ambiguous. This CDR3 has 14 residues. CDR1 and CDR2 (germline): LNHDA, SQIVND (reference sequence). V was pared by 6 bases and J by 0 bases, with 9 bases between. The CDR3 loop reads CASRAPVAKNIQYF. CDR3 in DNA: TGTGCCAGTAGGGCCCCCGTAGCCAAAAACATTCAGTACTTC.

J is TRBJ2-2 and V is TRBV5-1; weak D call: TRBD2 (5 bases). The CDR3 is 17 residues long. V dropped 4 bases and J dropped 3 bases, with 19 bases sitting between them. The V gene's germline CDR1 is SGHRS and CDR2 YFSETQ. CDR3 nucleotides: TGCGCCAGCAGCCCGTGGTTGAGGGTAGGCGACACCGGGGAGCTGTTTTTT. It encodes CASSPWLRVGDTGELFF.

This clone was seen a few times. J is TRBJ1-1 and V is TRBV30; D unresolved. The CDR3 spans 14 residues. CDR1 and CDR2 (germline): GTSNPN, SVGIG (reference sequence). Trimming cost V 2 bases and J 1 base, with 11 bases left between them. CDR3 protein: CAWSLSLGNTEAFF. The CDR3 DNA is TGTGCCTGGAGTCTCTCCCTAGGGAACACTGAAGCTTTCTTT.

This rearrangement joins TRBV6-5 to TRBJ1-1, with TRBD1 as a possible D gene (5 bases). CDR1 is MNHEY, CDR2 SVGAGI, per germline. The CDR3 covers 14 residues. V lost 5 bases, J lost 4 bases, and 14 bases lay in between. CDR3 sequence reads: CASSNRRRGTEAFF. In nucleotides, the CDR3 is TGTGCCAGCAGTAATCGAAGAAGGGGCACTGAAGCTTTCTTT.